The entry that follows covers one T cell receptor beta chain sequence. The PCR had 60 Vbeta and 13 Jbeta primers. Clones were read by immunoSEQ multiplex PCR, and TCRdb kept only the in-frame ones, dropping some. The table has roughly 120,000 clones, approximately 81% seen once. This sample was taken from a study of cytomegalovirus exposure and HLA in healthy donors. This CDR3 has 19 amino acids. Germline loops: CDR1 SGHNT, CDR2 YYREEE (reference sequence). V shed 4 bases and J 7 bases; nucleotides not matched to a gene: 18. This sequence originates from a woman in her 30s in good health and CMV-seronegative. The V and J genes are TRBV5-4 and TRBJ2-1; TRBD2 agrees at 12 bases. The specimen sequenced was PBMCs. CDR3 coding DNA: TGTGCCAGCAGCCCCAACATCAGGACTAGCGGGAATGCCCCGAATGAGCAGTTCTTC. As protein: CASSPNIRTSGNAPNEQFF.